Presented here are 8 T cell receptor beta chains from one specimen sequenced in a study of PD-1 blockade in classical Hodgkin lymphoma. Assay used: immunoSEQ multiplex PCR; TCRdb lists only in-frame clones, some missing. This sample has 45,000 or so clones, with almost 90% found just once. All patients experienced relapse after autologous stem cell transplantation, and brentuximab vedotin exposure was variable. Sample: peripheral blood mononuclear cells (PBMCs), taken at baseline. These receptors were taken from a human donor with classical Hodgkin lymphoma.

The chain combines TRBV11-2 with TRBJ2-7, with D possibly TRBD2 on 6 matching bases. The CDR3 length is 15 residues. CDR1 and CDR2 (germline): SGHAT, FQNNGV. The V gene lost 0 bases and the J gene lost 0 bases, with 9 bases spanning the gap. The CDR3: CASSLEGDSSYEQYF. CDR3 nucleotide sequence: TGTGCCAGCAGCTTAGAAGGGGACTCCTCCTACGAGCAGTACTTC.

J is TRBJ2-1 and V is TRBV4-2; the match to TRBD2 covers 11 bases. V shed 4 bases and J 4 bases; nucleotides not matched to a gene: 15. In germline, CDR1 is LGHNA, CDR2 YNFKEQ. The CDR3 has 19 amino acids. Written as DNA, the CDR3 is TGTGCCAGCAGCCCATCAGCCCCGGGACTAGCGGATACTTACAATGAGCAGTTCTTC. Translating gives CASSPSAPGLADTYNEQFF.

V usage is TRBV4-2 and J usage is TRBJ2-3, with a weak D call TRBD1 (5 bases). V was clipped by 0 bases and J by 6 bases, with 10 bases between them. The CDR3 runs to 14 residues. Germline V gives CDR1 LGHNA, CDR2 YNFKEQ. For the CDR3, the DNA is TGTGCCAGCAGCCAAGAAAACAGGTTGGATACGCAGTATTTT. Translated, it gives CASSQENRLDTQYF.

This chain uses TRBV7-3 with TRBJ2-3; D may be TRBD1 (6 bases). The CDR3 length is 21 residues. Germline V gives CDR1 SGHTA, CDR2 FQGTGA. With 4 bases removed from V and 1 base from J, the gap between germline ends came to 30 bases. The CDR3 here is CASSSVGPPRQGWVGTDTQYF. In DNA, the CDR3 is TGTGCCAGCAGCTCCGTGGGGCCCCCACGCCAGGGGTGGGTTGGCACAGATACGCAGTATTTT.

The chain joins TRBV27 to TRBJ2-4, with 7 bases aligning to TRBD2. V shed 5 bases, J shed 7 bases, and the junction held 8 bases outside the gene matches. This CDR3 has 14 amino acids. Germline V gene data show CDR1 as MNHEY and CDR2 as SMNVEV (reference sequence). The CDR3 spells CASSELGGTNIQYF. In nucleotides, the CDR3 is TGTGCCAGCAGTGAGTTGGGGGGGACCAACATTCAGTACTTC.

The chain combines TRBV27 with TRBJ2-3; D perhaps matches TRBD2 (6 bases). This CDR3 is 13 amino acids long. Trimming took 6 bases from V and 1 from J, leaving 8 bases between them. The V gene's germline CDR1 is MNHEY and CDR2 SMNVEV (reference sequence). The CDR3: CASSPGGTDTQYF. CDR3 DNA: TGTGCCAGCAGCCCGGGGGGCACAGATACGCAGTATTTT.

This chain joins TRBV5-1 and TRBJ2-5; D perhaps matches TRBD2 (5 bases). The CDR3 is 14 amino acids. V was pared by 0 bases and J by 5 bases, with 11 bases between. CDR1 is SGHRS and CDR2 is YFSETQ in the germline V gene. CDR3 residues: CASSLAGEWETQYF. The CDR3 DNA reads TGCGCCAGCAGCTTGGCCGGGGAGTGGGAGACCCAGTACTTC.

The chain couples TRBV5-1 to TRBJ1-1; D uncertain. The V and J ends lost 2 bases and 1 base respectively, with 12 bases between them. Germline assignment: CDR1 SGHRS and CDR2 YFSETQ. This CDR3 contains 15 residues. Here the CDR3 DNA reads TGCGCCAGCAGCTTACCAGGTCTCGGGAACACTGAAGCTTTCTTT. It translates to CASSLPGLGNTEAFF.